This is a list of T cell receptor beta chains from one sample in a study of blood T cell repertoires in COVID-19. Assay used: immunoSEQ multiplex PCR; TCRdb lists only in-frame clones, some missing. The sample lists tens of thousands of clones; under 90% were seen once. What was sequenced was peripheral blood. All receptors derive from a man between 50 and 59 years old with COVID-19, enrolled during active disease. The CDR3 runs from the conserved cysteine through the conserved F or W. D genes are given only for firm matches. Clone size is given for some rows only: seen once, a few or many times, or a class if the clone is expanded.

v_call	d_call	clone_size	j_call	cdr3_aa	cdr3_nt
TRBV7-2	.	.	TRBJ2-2	CASRGANTGELFF	TGTGCCAGCCGGGGAGCGAACACCGGGGAGCTGTTTTTT
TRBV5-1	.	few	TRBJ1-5	CASSLDGRSNQPQHF	TGCGCCAGCAGCTTGGATGGGAGAAGCAATCAGCCCCAGCATTTT
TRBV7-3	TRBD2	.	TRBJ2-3	CASSATGTSGTDTQYF	TGTGCCAGCAGCGCCACCGGGACTAGCGGTACAGATACGCAGTATTTT
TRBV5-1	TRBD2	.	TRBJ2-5	CASSLGPGLAGGKETQYF	TGCGCCAGCAGCTTGGGACCGGGACTAGCGGGGGGAAAAGAGACCCAGTACTTC
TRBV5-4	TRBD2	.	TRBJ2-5	CASSLGLAGRETQYF	TGTGCCAGCAGCTTGGGACTAGCGGGCCGGGAGACCCAGTACTTC
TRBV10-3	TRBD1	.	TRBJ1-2	CAISPGQGRVGLYGYTF	TGTGCCATCAGCCCCGGACAGGGGCGCGTGGGCCTCTATGGCTACACCTTC
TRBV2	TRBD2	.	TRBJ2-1	CASSPSQLAGQFF	TGTGCCAGCAGCCCCTCCCAACTAGCGGGGCAGTTCTTC
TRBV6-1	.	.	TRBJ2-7	CASSEVVIAYEQYF	TGTGCCAGCAGTGAAGTGGTAATAGCTTACGAGCAGTACTTC
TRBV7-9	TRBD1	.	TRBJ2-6	CASSWGDRNSFSGANVLTF	TGTGCCAGCAGCTGGGGGGACAGGAACTCCTTCTCTGGGGCCAACGTCCTGACTTTC
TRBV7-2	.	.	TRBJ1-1	CASSSRYMNTEAFF	TGTGCCAGCAGCTCCAGATATATGAACACTGAAGCTTTCTTT
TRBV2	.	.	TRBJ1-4	CASRQGPNEKLFF	TGTGCCAGCAGACAGGGTCCTAATGAAAAACTGTTTTTT
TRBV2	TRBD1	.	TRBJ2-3	CASRRTGGTDTQYF	TGTGCCAGCAGACGGACAGGGGGCACAGATACGCAGTATTTT
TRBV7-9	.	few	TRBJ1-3	CASSLGENTIYF	TGTGCCAGCAGCCTCGGAGAAAACACCATATATTTT
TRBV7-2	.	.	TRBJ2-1	CASSDRQANEQFF	TGTGCCAGCAGCGATCGACAGGCCAATGAGCAGTTCTTC
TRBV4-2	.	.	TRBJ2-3	CASSQVRAPDTQYF	TGTGCCAGCAGCCAAGTGCGGGCCCCAGATACGCAGTATTTT
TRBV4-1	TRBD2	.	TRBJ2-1	CASSQVGTSGYNEQFF	TGCGCCAGCAGCCAAGTCGGGACTAGCGGTTACAATGAGCAGTTCTTC
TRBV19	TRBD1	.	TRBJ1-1	CASSQQGFAEAFF	TGTGCCAGTAGCCAACAGGGGTTCGCTGAAGCTTTCTTT
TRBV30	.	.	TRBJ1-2	CALYLGGFYGYTF	TGTGCCTTATACCTAGGAGGGTTCTATGGCTACACCTTC
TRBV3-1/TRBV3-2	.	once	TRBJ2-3	CASSQQAISTDTQYF	TGTGCCAGCAGCCAACAGGCCATCAGCACAGATACGCAGTATTTT
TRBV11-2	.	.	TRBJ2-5	CASSSGPHQYF	TGTGCCAGCAGCTCAGGGCCCCACCAATACTTC
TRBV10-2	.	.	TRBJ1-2	CASSSGDNYGYTF	TGCGCCAGCAGTAGCGGGGACAACTATGGCTACACCTTC
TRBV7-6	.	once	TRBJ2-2	CASSFWGRENTGELFF	TGTGCCAGCAGCTTCTGGGGCAGAGAGAACACCGGGGAGCTGTTTTTT
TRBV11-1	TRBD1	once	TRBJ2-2	CASSLAGQGIAGELFF	TGTGCCAGCAGCTTAGCGGGACAGGGGATAGCCGGGGAGCTGTTTTTT
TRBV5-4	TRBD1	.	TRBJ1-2	CASRYGQEANYGYTF	TGTGCCAGCAGATATGGACAGGAAGCTAACTATGGCTACACCTTC
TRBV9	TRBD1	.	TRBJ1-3	CASSVARTGIGNTIYF	TGTGCCAGCAGCGTCGCCAGGACAGGAATTGGAAACACCATATATTTT